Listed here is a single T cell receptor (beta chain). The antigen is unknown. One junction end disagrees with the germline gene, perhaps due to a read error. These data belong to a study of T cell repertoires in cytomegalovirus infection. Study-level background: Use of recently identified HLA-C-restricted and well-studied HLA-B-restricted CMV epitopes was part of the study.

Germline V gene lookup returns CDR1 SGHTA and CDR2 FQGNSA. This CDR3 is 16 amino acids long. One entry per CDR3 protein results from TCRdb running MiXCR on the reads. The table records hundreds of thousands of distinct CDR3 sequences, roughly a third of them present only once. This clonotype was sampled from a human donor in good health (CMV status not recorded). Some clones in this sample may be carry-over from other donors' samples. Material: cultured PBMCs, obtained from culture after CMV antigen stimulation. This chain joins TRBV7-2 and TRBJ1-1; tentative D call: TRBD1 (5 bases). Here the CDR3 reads CASSLGRTKMNTEALF. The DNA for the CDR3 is TGTGCCAGCAGCTTAGGCCGGACAAAGATGAACACTGAAGCTTTATTT.